One and the same sample provided the 2 T cell receptor beta chains below, sequenced in a study of identical twins. MiXCR, applied by TCRdb to the 5' RACE reads, yields one record per CDR3 protein. The top ten clones hold roughly 3% of a sample with approximately 600,000 distinct CDR3 sequences, just under 10% of them seen once. The sample was also linked to a second study, of yellow fever vaccine responses in identical twins.

Sequenced input: PBMCs. The source of these receptors is a woman aged 18 to 35 in good health.

This rearrangement joins TRBV18 to TRBJ2-1; TRBD1 might be the D (5 bases). The germline V gene has CDR1 KGHSH and CDR2 LQKENI. V was trimmed by 3 bases and J by 4 bases, leaving 7 bases between them. This CDR3 spans 13 amino acids. The CDR3 loop is CASSPTAYNEQFF. The CDR3 nucleotides are TGTGCCAGCTCACCGACAGCTTACAATGAGCAGTTCTTC.

This clonotype was detected only a few times. The J gene is TRBJ2-3, the V gene TRBV30, with 12 bases that match TRBD2. Germline V gene data show CDR1 as GTSNPN and CDR2 as SVGIG (reference sequence). V shed 3 bases and J 0 bases; nucleotides not matched to a gene: 7. There are 17 residues in the CDR3. The CDR3: CAWSKWTSGTSTDTQYF. DNA for the CDR3: TGTGCCTGGAGCAAATGGACTAGCGGGACTAGCACAGATACGCAGTATTTT.